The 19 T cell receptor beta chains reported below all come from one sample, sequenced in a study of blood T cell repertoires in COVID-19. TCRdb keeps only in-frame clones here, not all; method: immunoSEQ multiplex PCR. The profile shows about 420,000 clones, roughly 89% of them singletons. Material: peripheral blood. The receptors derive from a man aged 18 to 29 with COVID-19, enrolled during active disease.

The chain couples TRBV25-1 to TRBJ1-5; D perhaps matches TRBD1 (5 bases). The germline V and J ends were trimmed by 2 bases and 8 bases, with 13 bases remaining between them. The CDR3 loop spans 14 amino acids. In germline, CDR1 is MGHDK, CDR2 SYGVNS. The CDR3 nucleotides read TGTGCCAGCAGTGAAGGTTCAGGGCTGAAGCCCCAGCATTTT. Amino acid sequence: CASSEGSGLKPQHF.

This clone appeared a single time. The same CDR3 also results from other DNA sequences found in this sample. CDR3 residues: CASSISGSSYEQYF. DNA for the CDR3: TGTGCCAGTAGTATATCCGGTAGCTCCTACGAGCAGTACTTC. V and J are TRBV19 and TRBJ2-7; D is ambiguous. Trimming took off 2 bases at V and 0 bases at J, with 8 bases between the two ends. The CDR3 is 14 amino acids. Germline V gene sequence: CDR1 LNHDA, CDR2 SQIVND (reference sequence).

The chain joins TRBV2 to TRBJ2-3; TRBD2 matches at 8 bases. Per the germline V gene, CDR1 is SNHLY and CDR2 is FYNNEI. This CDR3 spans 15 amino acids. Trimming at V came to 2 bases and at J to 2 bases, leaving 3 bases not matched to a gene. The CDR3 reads CASSETGGPTDTQYF. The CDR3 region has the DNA TGTGCCAGCAGTGAAACGGGGGGGCCCACAGATACGCAGTATTTT.

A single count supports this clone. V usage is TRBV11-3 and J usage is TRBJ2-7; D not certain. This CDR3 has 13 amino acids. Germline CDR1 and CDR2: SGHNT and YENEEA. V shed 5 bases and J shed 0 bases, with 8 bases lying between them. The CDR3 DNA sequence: TGTGCCAGCAGCCAGAGACACTCCTACGAGCAGTACTTC. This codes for CASSQRHSYEQYF. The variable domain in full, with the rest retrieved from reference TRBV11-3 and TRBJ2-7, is EAGVVQSPRYKIIEKKQPVAFWCNPISGHNTLYWYLQNLGQGPELLIRYENEEAVDDSQLPKDRFSAERLKGVDSTLKIQPAELGDSAVYLCASSQRHSYEQYFGPGTRLTVT.

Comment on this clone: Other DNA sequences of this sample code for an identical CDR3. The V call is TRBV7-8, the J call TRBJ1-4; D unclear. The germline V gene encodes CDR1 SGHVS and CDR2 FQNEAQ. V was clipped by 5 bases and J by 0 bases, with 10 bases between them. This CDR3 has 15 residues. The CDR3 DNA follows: TGTGCCAGCAGCCCCGGGTTCTCAACTAATGAAAAACTGTTTTTT. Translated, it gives CASSPGFSTNEKLFF.

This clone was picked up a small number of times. CDR3 DNA: TGCGCCAGCAGTGAGTCGTCAGGGTACGACACTGAAGCTTTCTTT. Amino acid sequence: CASSESSGYDTEAFF. V usage is TRBV10-1 and J usage is TRBJ1-1; D may be TRBD1 (5 bases). The CDR3 extends over 15 amino acids. V shed 0 bases and J shed 3 bases, with 11 bases lying between them. The germline CDR1 and CDR2 sequences are WNHNN and SYGVQD (reference sequence).

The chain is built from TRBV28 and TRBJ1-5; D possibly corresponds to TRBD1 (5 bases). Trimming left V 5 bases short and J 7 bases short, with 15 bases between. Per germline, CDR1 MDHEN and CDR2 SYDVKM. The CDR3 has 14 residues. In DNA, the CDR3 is TGTGCCAGCAGTCCCGCAGGGTATGAGCAGCCCCAGCATTTT. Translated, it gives CASSPAGYEQPQHF.

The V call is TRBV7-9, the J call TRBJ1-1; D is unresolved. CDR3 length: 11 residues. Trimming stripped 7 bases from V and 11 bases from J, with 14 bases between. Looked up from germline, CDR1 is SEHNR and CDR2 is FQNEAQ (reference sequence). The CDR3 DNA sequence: TGTGCCAGCACTCTACGGGGTGAGGCTTTCTTT. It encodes CASTLRGEAFF.

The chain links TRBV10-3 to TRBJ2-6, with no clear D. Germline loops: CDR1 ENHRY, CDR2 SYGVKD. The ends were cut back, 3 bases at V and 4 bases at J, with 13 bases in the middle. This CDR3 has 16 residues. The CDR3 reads CAISDGFRAGANVLTF. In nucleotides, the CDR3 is TGTGCCATCAGTGATGGTTTCCGAGCAGGGGCCAACGTCCTGACTTTC.

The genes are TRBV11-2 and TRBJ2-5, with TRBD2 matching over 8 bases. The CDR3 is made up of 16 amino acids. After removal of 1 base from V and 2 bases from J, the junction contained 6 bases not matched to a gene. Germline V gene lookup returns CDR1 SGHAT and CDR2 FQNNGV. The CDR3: CASSLGVTGGQETQYF. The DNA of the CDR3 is TGTGCCAGCAGCTTAGGGGTAACGGGGGGGCAAGAGACCCAGTACTTC.

CDR3 region: CASSFLRGLGAFF. The CDR3 DNA sequence: TGTGCCAGCAGTTTTCTTAGGGGGCTTGGGGCTTTCTTT. The chain is built from TRBV12-3 or TRBV12-4 and TRBJ1-1; TRBD1 agrees at 7 bases. The ends lost 3 bases at V and 11 bases at J; junction bases unmatched: 9. The length of the CDR3 is 13 residues.

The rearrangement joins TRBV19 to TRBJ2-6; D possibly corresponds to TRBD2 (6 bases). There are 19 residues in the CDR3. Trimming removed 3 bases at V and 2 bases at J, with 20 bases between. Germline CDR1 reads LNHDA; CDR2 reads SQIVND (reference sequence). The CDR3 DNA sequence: TGTGCCAGTAGTATTATTAGGCCAGGGCAGCGGGCTGGGGCCAACGTCCTGACTTTC. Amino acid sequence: CASSIIRPGQRAGANVLTF. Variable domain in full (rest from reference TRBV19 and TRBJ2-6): DGGITQSPKYLFRKEGQNVTLSCEQNLNHDAMYWYRQDPGQGLRLIYYSQIVNDFQKGDIAEGYSVSREKKESFPLTVTSAQKNPTAFYLCASSIIRPGQRAGANVLTFGAGSRLTVL.

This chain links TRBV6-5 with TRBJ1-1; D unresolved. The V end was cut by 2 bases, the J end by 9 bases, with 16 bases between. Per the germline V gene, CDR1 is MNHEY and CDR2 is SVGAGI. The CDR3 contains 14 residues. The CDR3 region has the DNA TGTGCCAGCAGTTACGATCGGGTAGCCATAAAAGCTTTCTTT. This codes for CASSYDRVAIKAFF.

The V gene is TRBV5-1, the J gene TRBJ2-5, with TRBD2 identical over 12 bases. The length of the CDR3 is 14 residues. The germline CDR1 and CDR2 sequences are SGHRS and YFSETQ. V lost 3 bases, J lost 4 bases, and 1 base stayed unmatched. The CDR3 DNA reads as TGCGCCAGCAGCTCACTAGCGGGAGGAGAGACCCAGTACTTC. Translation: CASSSLAGGETQYF.

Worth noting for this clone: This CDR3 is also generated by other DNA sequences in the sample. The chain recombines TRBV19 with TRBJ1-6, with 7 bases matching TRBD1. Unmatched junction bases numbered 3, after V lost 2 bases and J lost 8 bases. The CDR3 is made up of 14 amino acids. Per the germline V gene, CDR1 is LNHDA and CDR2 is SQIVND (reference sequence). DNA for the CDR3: TGTGCCAGTAGTATAACAGGGGAGGATTCACCCCTCCACTTT. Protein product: CASSITGEDSPLHF.

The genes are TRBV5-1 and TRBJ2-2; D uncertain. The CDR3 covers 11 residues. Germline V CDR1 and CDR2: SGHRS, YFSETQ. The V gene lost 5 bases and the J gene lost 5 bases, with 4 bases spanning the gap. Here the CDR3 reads CASRYTGELFF. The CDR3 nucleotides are TGCGCCAGCAGGTATACCGGGGAGCTGTTTTTT.

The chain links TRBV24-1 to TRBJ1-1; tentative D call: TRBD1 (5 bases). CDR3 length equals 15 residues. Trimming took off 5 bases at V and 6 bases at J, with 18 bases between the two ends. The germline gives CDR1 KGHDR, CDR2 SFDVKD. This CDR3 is CATSGAVGAEPEAFF. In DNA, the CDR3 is TGTGCCACCAGTGGTGCGGTAGGGGCAGAACCTGAAGCTTTCTTT.

The DNA for the CDR3 is TGTGCCAGCAGCCAAGCCGGGACAGGGGCGTACGAGCAGTACTTC. Protein: CASSQAGTGAYEQYF. This chain connects TRBV14 to TRBJ2-7, with TRBD1 identical over 10 bases. CDR1 is SGHDN, CDR2 FVKESK, per germline. Germline trimming cut 1 base from V and 4 bases from J; bases unmatched to any gene: 4. The CDR3 consists of 15 residues.

The CDR3 loop reads CASSRLAGGPKTGELFF. The CDR3 region has the DNA TGTGCCAGCAGCAGACTAGCGGGAGGGCCAAAAACCGGGGAGCTGTTTTTT. The chain links TRBV27 to TRBJ2-2, with TRBD2 matching 14 bases. This CDR3 has 17 amino acids. Germline V lookup: CDR1 MNHEY, CDR2 SMNVEV (reference sequence). V dropped 6 bases and J dropped 5; count of bases not matched to a gene: 8.